This T cell receptor (beta chain) came from a study of blood T cell repertoires in COVID-19. Study-wide context: Acute and convalescent COVID-19 specimens originated in the United States, Italy and Spain. PBMCs, B-cell-depleted T cells, or T cells were the source of the cDNA or gDNA that made up the material.

This clone was observed once. Germline CDR1 and CDR2: MNHNY and SVGAGI (reference sequence). The V end lost 7 bases, the J end lost 7 bases, and 13 bases lay between the germline ends. The CDR3 contains 13 residues. In the original processing: Cell counts per sample came from amplifying reference gene primers. Assay used: immunoSEQ multiplex PCR; TCRdb lists only in-frame clones, some missing. V and J calls plus clone size are reproduced from that table; the DNA served to infer D and trimming. This table holds just over 95,000 clones, approximately 90% found once. This receptor was identified in a man in his sixties with acute or convalescent COVID-19. The rearrangement links TRBV6-6 to TRBJ1-4; perhaps TRBD1 as D (6 bases). The sample consisted of peripheral blood. CDR3 sequence: CASTTNRVEKLFF. The CDR3 DNA reads TGTGCCAGCACCACTAACAGGGTTGAAAAACTGTTTTTT.